The 25 T cell receptor beta chains below come from one sample, sequenced in a study of radiation and T cells in renal cell carcinoma. The time point here: blood 4 weeks post-SBRT, at nephrectomy. Treatment of the sample: 15 Gy SBRT to primary tumor, nephrectomy 4 weeks later. The repertoire was sequenced with immunoSEQ multiplex PCR; TCRdb's copy has only in-frame clones and lacks some. Here the sample spans approximately 70,000 clones, over 65% being singletons. Here the sequenced sample was blood, taken from a patient whose treatment included radiotherapy and nephrectomy. All receptors come from a man in his sixties with renal cell carcinoma.

The rearrangement uses TRBV7-2 and TRBJ1-1; D is possibly TRBD1 (6 bases). This CDR3 is 14 amino acids long. CDR1 is SGHTA and CDR2 is FQGNSA in the germline V gene. Between the trimmed V and J ends, which lost 5 bases and 1 base, there was a span of 11 bases. CDR3 nucleotides: TGTGCCAGCAGCACCCCACAGGGGAACACTGAAGCTTTCTTT. Amino acid sequence: CASSTPQGNTEAFF.

V usage is TRBV6-5 and J usage is TRBJ2-7; 7 bases match TRBD1. The ends lost 2 bases at V and 7 bases at J; junction bases unmatched: 5. The germline V gene encodes CDR1 MNHEY and CDR2 SVGAGI. The CDR3 extends over 13 amino acids. DNA for the CDR3: TGTGCCAGCAGTTACCGGTTGACAGGGGAGCAGTACTTC. Amino acid sequence: CASSYRLTGEQYF.

The chain links TRBV7-2 to TRBJ2-3, with D perhaps TRBD1 (5 bases). The CDR3 loop spans 13 amino acids. CDR1 and CDR2 (germline): SGHTA, FQGNSA. Trimming stripped 5 bases from V and 9 bases from J, with 15 bases between. CDR3 loop: CASSISTAETQYF. CDR3 nucleotide sequence: TGTGCCAGCAGCATCTCGACAGCCGAAACGCAGTATTTT. Combining the CDR3 with reference TRBV7-2 and TRBJ2-3 gives the whole variable domain GAGVSQSPSNKVTEKGKDVELRCDPISGHTALYWYRQSLGQGLEFLIYFQGNSAPDKSGLPSDRFSAERTGGSVSTLTIQRTQQEDSAVYLCASSISTAETQYFGPGTRLTVL.

The genes are TRBV7-8 and TRBJ1-5; TRBD1 agrees at 7 bases. This CDR3 is built from 15 residues. Trimming at V came to 6 bases and at J to 0 bases, leaving 5 bases not matched to a gene. Germline V gene sequence: CDR1 SGHVS, CDR2 FQNEAQ. The CDR3 nucleotides read TGTGCCAGCAGGCAGGGGACAGTTAGCAATCAGCCCCAGCATTTT. It yields the protein CASRQGTVSNQPQHF.

This rearrangement joins TRBV5-3 to TRBJ1-1; 7 nucleotides agree with TRBD1. TRBV5-3 is an ORF, with its function uncertain. The CDR3 spans 17 residues. V shed 0 bases and J 5 bases; nucleotides not matched to a gene: 13. The CDR3 sequence is CARSLGSGPRDSTEAFF. CDR3 bases: TGTGCCAGAAGCTTGGGGTCGGGGCCTCGGGACAGTACTGAAGCTTTCTTT.

The CDR3 region is CASSLVGSAEAFF. The CDR3 bases are TGTGCCAGCAGCTTAGTAGGGAGTGCTGAAGCTTTCTTT. The J gene is TRBJ1-1, the V gene TRBV7-2; D remains unclear. The germline V gene has CDR1 SGHTA and CDR2 FQGNSA. The CDR3 totals 13 residues. Trimming pared 1 base from V and 6 bases from J, leaving 9 bases between.

The chain combines TRBV28 with TRBJ1-4; D uncertain. This CDR3 is built from 16 residues. Germline V gene sequence: CDR1 MDHEN, CDR2 SYDVKM. The V end lost 6 bases, the J end lost 0 bases, and 14 bases lay between the germline ends. The CDR3 nucleotides read TGTGCCAGCAGCTCTGGCTATCTTGCAACTAATGAAAAACTGTTTTTT. Its protein product is CASSSGYLATNEKLFF.

In its sample, this clone was seen a few times. The chain employs TRBV10-3 and TRBJ2-7, with 7 bases fitting TRBD2. The germline V gene has CDR1 ENHRY and CDR2 SYGVKD. The CDR3 has 14 residues. With V trimmed by 11 bases and J by 3 bases, 13 bases remained unmatched. This chain's CDR3 is CAVGDRGVVYEQYF. CDR3 bases: TGTGCCGTAGGAGATCGGGGGGTCGTCTACGAGCAGTACTTC.

This chain joins TRBV27 and TRBJ2-5; 9 bases match TRBD1. Per germline, CDR1 MNHEY and CDR2 SMNVEV (reference sequence). CDR3 size: 14 residues. V shed 0 bases, J shed 4 bases, and the junction held 0 bases outside the gene matches. The CDR3 DNA sequence: TGTGCCAGCAGTTTATCGGGACAGGGAGAGACCCAGTACTTC. Its protein is CASSLSGQGETQYF.

The V call is TRBV2, the J call TRBJ1-1, with TRBD1 identical over 7 bases. The V segment lost 5 bases and the J segment 0 bases; nucleotides outside the gene matches: 12. CDR3 size: 17 residues. Germline-derived CDR1 and CDR2 are SNHLY and FYNNEI. The CDR3 is CASSTPGTETLNTEAFF. CDR3 in DNA: TGTGCCAGCAGTACCCCCGGGACAGAGACTTTGAACACTGAAGCTTTCTTT.

In DNA, the CDR3 is TGTGCCAGTAGTATAATAGTGGCTAGCGGTAGCCAAGAGACCCAGTACTTC. Protein: CASSIIVASGSQETQYF. The V call is TRBV19, the J call TRBJ2-5, with 7 nucleotides matching TRBD2. The V segment lost 2 bases and the J segment 1 base; nucleotides outside the gene matches: 10. Germline-derived CDR1 and CDR2 are LNHDA and SQIVND (reference sequence). This CDR3 is built from 17 residues.

The gene calls are TRBV29-1 and TRBJ2-7, with D unclear. Germline CDR1 is SQVTM and CDR2 is ANQGSEA. This CDR3 has 15 amino acids. The germline V and J ends were trimmed by 4 bases and 3 bases, with 19 bases remaining between them. The CDR3 protein is CSVVGQSSGVYEQYF. As DNA, the CDR3 is TGCAGCGTTGTGGGTCAATCCTCTGGGGTCTACGAGCAGTACTTC.

The CDR3 spells CASSPGRTEAFF. CDR3 in DNA: TGTGCCAGCTCACCAGGGCGTACTGAAGCTTTCTTT. This sequence joins TRBV18 and TRBJ1-1; D remains ambiguous. V was pared by 2 bases and J by 5 bases, with 6 bases between. The CDR3 has 12 amino acids. Germline V lookup: CDR1 KGHSH, CDR2 LQKENI.

The rearrangement uses TRBV5-1 and TRBJ1-1; D is unresolved. The germline gives CDR1 SGHRS, CDR2 YFSETQ. With 0 bases removed from V and 6 bases from J, the gap between germline ends came to 9 bases. The CDR3 runs 13 residues. CDR3 sequence (DNA): TGCGCCAGCAGCTTGGTGGGGTCTTCTGAAGCTTTCTTT. Its translation is CASSLVGSSEAFF. The entire variable domain, with the rest obtained from reference TRBV5-1 and TRBJ1-1, is as follows: KAGVTQTPRYLIKTRGQQVTLSCSPISGHRSVSWYQQTPGQGLQFLFEYFSETQRNKGNFPGRFSGRQFSNSRSEMNVSTLELGDSALYLCASSLVGSSEAFFGQGTRLTVV.

The rearrangement uses TRBV28 and TRBJ1-6; D is uncertain. The CDR3 extends over 13 amino acids. The germline V and J ends were trimmed by 8 bases and 6 bases, with 11 bases remaining between them. Germline values: CDR1 MDHEN, CDR2 SYDVKM. The CDR3 coding sequence is TGTGCCAGCTCCTTGACGGCTAATTCACCCCTCCACTTT. Its protein product is CASSLTANSPLHF.

This clone has only a few counts. This chain uses TRBV15 with TRBJ1-2; 7 bases align to TRBD1. Losses at the gene ends were 0 bases for V and 4 bases for J; bases not matched to a gene: 5. The CDR3 is 15 residues long. The V gene's germline CDR1 is LNHNV and CDR2 YYDKDF (reference sequence). CDR3 bases: TGTGCCACCAGCAGAGATACAGGGGATGGCTATGGCTACACCTTC. It is translated as CATSRDTGDGYGYTF.

The chain couples TRBV4-2 to TRBJ2-2; 10 bases map to TRBD1. Germline V gene sequence: CDR1 LGHNA, CDR2 YNFKEQ. The junction had 4 bases not matched to a gene; V was cut back by 3 bases and J by 9 bases. The CDR3 is 14 amino acids. This CDR3 is CASSQGQGFRELFF. The DNA of the CDR3 is TGTGCCAGCAGCCAGGGACAGGGGTTCCGGGAGCTGTTTTTT.

This chain uses TRBV9 with TRBJ2-2; 8 bases line up with TRBD2. The CDR3 totals 18 residues. CDR1 and CDR2 from the germline V gene are SGDLS and YYNGEE. V lost 0 bases, J lost 3 bases, and 10 bases stayed unmatched. DNA of the CDR3: TGTGCCAGCAGCGTAGAGGACGGGAGGGCCTCAGACACCGGGGAGCTGTTTTTT. Translated: CASSVEDGRASDTGELFF.

The chain links TRBV9 to TRBJ2-3, with 14 bases fitting TRBD2. The V gene's germline CDR1 is SGDLS and CDR2 YYNGEE. Losses at the gene ends were 3 bases for V and 4 bases for J; bases not matched to a gene: 7. CDR3 length: 17 amino acids. The CDR3 loop is CASSDGTSGRIADTQYF. CDR3 coding DNA: TGTGCCAGCAGCGATGGGACTAGCGGGAGAATCGCAGATACGCAGTATTTT.

The CDR3 sequence is CASSPGQGYGYTF. In nucleotides, the CDR3 is TGTGCCAGCTCACCAGGACAGGGCTATGGCTACACCTTC. The chain joins TRBV18 to TRBJ1-2, with TRBD1 matching over 8 bases. Germline V lookup: CDR1 KGHSH, CDR2 LQKENI. This CDR3 is built from 13 residues. V lost 2 bases, J lost 4 bases, and 0 bases stayed unmatched. Filled out from reference TRBV18 and TRBJ1-2, the complete variable domain reads NAGVMQNPRHLVRRRGQEARLRCSPMKGHSHVYWYRQLPEEGLKFMVYLQKENIIDESGMPKERFSAEFPKEGPSILRIQQVVRGDSAAYFCASSPGQGYGYTFGSGTRLTVV.

The rearrangement links TRBV10-3 to TRBJ2-7; TRBD1 agrees at 10 bases. J lost 0 bases, V lost 4 bases, and 0 bases had no gene match. The CDR3 totals 14 residues. From germline, CDR1 is ENHRY and CDR2 SYGVKD. The CDR3 region is CAISGTGGSYEQYF. The CDR3 DNA is TGTGCCATCAGTGGGACAGGGGGCTCCTACGAGCAGTACTTC.

This sequence joins TRBV19 and TRBJ1-1, with 7 bases lining up with TRBD1. CDR1 and CDR2 (germline): LNHDA, SQIVND (reference sequence). The CDR3 has 16 residues. J was trimmed by 0 bases and V by 6 bases; bases with no gene match: 10. The CDR3, as DNA: TGTGCCAGTAGCGCTCCTTCAGGGGGAATGAACACTGAAGCTTTCTTT. Its translation is CASSAPSGGMNTEAFF.

The V call is TRBV5-1, the J call TRBJ2-1, with 9 bases matching TRBD1. The V and J ends lost 0 bases and 5 bases, in that order; junction bases with no gene match: 9. The V gene's germline CDR1 is SGHRS and CDR2 YFSETQ. The CDR3 is 17 residues long. The CDR3 here is CASSLGDRVSYHNEQFF. The DNA of the CDR3 is TGCGCCAGCAGCTTGGGGGACAGGGTGTCGTACCACAATGAGCAGTTCTTC. The full variable domain, completed using reference TRBV5-1 and TRBJ2-1, is KAGVTQTPRYLIKTRGQQVTLSCSPISGHRSVSWYQQTPGQGLQFLFEYFSETQRNKGNFPGRFSGRQFSNSRSEMNVSTLELGDSALYLCASSLGDRVSYHNEQFFGPGTRLTVL.

The rearrangement joins TRBV6-4 to TRBJ2-1; 11 nucleotides line up with TRBD2. CDR3 length: 16 residues. J was trimmed by 2 bases and V by 3 bases; bases with no gene match: 3. From germline, CDR1 is MRHNA and CDR2 SNTAGT. The CDR3, as DNA: TGTGCCAGCAGTGATGGGACTAGCGGTACCTACAATGAGCAGTTCTTC. Translation: CASSDGTSGTYNEQFF.

Regarding this clone: Sequence at one end of the junction differs from germline and may be a read error. The chain uses TRBV4-1 and TRBJ2-1; TRBD2 agrees at 12 bases. The CDR3 sequence is 15 residues long. CDR1 MGHRA and CDR2 YSYEKL come from the germline V gene. CDR3 sequence: CASSQDSLAGGPSLF. CDR3 nucleotides: TGCGCCAGCAGCCAAGATAGTCTAGCGGGAGGGCCGTCACTCTTC.